This TCR beta chain was found in a study of T cells after posttransplantation cyclophosphamide. Study-wide points: Donor-recipient repertoire similarity was low at 1-2 months, rising over year one. Blood and skin or GI T cell repertoires showed limited TRB overlap. TRB clonality was highly associated with recipient CMV seropositivity and reactivation.

Of note for this clone: Its matching antigen is unknown.

TCRdb keeps only in-frame clones here, not all; method: immunoSEQ multiplex PCR. The sample yields about 19,000 clones, around 90% seen once. Busulfan-fludarabine conditioning, marrow transplant, and cyclophosphamide on days +3 and +4 were administered. The CDR3 has 16 amino acids. V was pared by 0 bases and J by 2 bases, with 13 bases between. Germline values: CDR1 MDHEN, CDR2 SYDVKM. The sample here was PBMCs, taken after allogeneic stem cell transplant with posttransplant cyclophosphamide. The rearrangement uses TRBV28 and TRBJ1-2, with D perhaps matching TRBD1 (5 bases). This receptor was obtained from a female patient aged 40-50 years who received an allogeneic stem cell transplant from a related donor, was CMV-positive, and had no GVHD. Some T cells may be supplied by the graft donor. The CDR3, as DNA: TGTGCCAGCAGTTTATGGTGGGACTCAAACAACTATGGCTACACCTTC. Residues: CASSLWWDSNNYGYTF.